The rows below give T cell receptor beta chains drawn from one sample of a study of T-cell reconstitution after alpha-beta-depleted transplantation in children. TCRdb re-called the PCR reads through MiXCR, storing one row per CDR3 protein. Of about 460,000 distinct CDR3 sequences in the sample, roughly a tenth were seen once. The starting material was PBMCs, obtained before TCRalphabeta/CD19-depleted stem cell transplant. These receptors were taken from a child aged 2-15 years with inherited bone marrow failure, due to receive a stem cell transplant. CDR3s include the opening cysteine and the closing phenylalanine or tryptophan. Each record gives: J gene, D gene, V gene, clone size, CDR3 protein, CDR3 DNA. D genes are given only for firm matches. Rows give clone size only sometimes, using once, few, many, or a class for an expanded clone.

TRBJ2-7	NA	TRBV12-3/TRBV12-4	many	CASSLEGRDGAYEQYF	TGTGCCAGCAGTTTAGAGGGCCGGGACGGAGCCTACGAGCAGTACTTC
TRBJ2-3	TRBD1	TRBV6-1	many	CAISEATGGRFTDTQYF	TGTGCCATCAGTGAAGCAACAGGGGGAAGATTCACAGATACGCAGTATTTT
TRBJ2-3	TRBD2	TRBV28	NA	CASSTGLAGGGRDTQYF	TGTGCCAGCAGCACGGGACTAGCGGGAGGGGGTCGGGATACGCAGTATTTT
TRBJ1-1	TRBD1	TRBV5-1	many	CASSPFPGAGGTEAFF	TGCGCCAGCAGCCCATTCCCGGGGGCAGGGGGCACTGAAGCTTTCTTT
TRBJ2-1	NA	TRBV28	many	CASSLLGYNEQFF	TGTGCCAGCAGTTTATTGGGCTACAATGAGCAGTTCTTC
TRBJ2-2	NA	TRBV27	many	CASSLGGRELFF	TGTGCCAGCAGTTTAGGGGGCAGGGAGCTGTTTTTT
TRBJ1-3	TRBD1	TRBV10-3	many	CAISGGQIFPNTIYF	TGTGCCATCAGTGGGGGACAGATATTCCCGAACACCATATATTTT
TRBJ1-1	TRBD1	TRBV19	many	CASTFPAGGNTEAFF	TGTGCCAGTACCTTCCCGGCAGGGGGGAACACTGAAGCTTTCTTT
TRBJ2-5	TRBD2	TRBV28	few	CASTYSGRPTETQYF	TGTGCCAGCACCTATAGCGGGAGACCGACTGAGACCCAGTACTTC
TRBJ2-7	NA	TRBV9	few	CASSVDSWAQQYF	TGTGCCAGCAGCGTAGATAGTTGGGCTCAGCAGTACTTC
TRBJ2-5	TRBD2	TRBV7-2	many	CASSLAGLAEETQYF	TGTGCCAGCAGCTTAGCGGGACTAGCGGAAGAGACCCAGTACTTC
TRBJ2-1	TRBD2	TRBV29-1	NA	CSVAGLAGLNEQFF	TGCAGCGTTGCGGGACTAGCGGGACTGAATGAGCAGTTCTTC
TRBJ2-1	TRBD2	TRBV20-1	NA	CSAADSGRPSNEQFF	TGCAGTGCCGCCGATAGCGGGCGACCCTCCAATGAGCAGTTCTTC
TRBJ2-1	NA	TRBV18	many	CASSREASYNEQFF	TGTGCCAGCTCAAGAGAAGCCTCCTACAATGAGCAGTTCTTC
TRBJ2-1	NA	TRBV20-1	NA	CSASNPARSNF	TGCAGTGCTAGTAACCCTGCCAGATCCAACTTC
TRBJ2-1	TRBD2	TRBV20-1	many	CSARATSGEQFF	TGCAGTGCTAGAGCTACTAGCGGTGAGCAGTTCTTC
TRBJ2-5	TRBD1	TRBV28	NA	CASSLIQGALRETQYF	TGTGCCAGCAGTTTAATACAGGGGGCCCTGAGAGAGACCCAGTACTTC
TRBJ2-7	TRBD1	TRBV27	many	CASSLGGQTYEQYF	TGTGCCAGCAGTTTAGGGGGACAGACCTACGAGCAGTACTTC
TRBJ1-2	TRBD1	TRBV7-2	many	CASSFSTGNYGYTF	TGTGCCAGCAGCTTCTCGACAGGGAACTATGGCTACACCTTC
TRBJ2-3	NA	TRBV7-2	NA	CASRTASTDTQYF	TGTGCCAGCAGGACGGCTAGCACAGATACGCAGTATTTT
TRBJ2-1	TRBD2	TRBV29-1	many	CSVEVSTGLDLMNEQFF	TGCAGCGTTGAGGTTAGTACGGGACTAGATCTGATGAATGAGCAGTTCTTC
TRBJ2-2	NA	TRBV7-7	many	CASSTHRAAINTGELFF	TGTGCTAGCAGCACCCACAGGGCCGCTATTAACACCGGGGAGCTGTTTTTT
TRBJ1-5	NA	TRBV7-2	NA	CASSLVGAQPQHF	TGTGCCAGCAGCTTAGTGGGGGCTCAGCCCCAGCATTTT
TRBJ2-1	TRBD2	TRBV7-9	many	CASSPSSGRKVF	TGTGCCAGCAGCCCCTCAAGCGGGAGGAAAGTCTTC
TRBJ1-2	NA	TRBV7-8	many	CASSLHRDYGYTF	TGTGCCAGCAGCTTACACAGGGACTATGGCTACACCTTC
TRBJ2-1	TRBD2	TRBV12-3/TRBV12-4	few	CASSLTASGVLYNEQFF	TGTGCCAGCAGTTTAACGGCTAGCGGGGTTCTCTACAATGAGCAGTTCTTC
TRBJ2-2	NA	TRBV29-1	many	CSVLWGTGELFF	TGCAGCGTTTTATGGGGGACCGGGGAGCTGTTTTTT
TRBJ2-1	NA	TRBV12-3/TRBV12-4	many	CASSLVGKLYNEQFF	TGTGCCAGCAGTTTAGTGGGGAAGCTATACAATGAGCAGTTCTTC
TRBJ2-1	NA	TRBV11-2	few	CASSPVGVYNEQFF	TGTGCCAGCAGTCCCGTGGGGGTGTACAATGAGCAGTTCTTC
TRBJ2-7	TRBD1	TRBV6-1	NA	CASWDSSSYEQYF	TGTGCCAGCTGGGACAGCAGCTCCTACGAGCAGTACTTC
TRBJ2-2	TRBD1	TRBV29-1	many	CSVEDGQGLAGELFF	TGCAGCGTTGAAGACGGACAGGGTTTGGCCGGGGAGCTGTTTTTT
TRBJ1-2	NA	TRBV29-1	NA	CSVESGETYGYTF	TGCAGCGTTGAGAGCGGGGAGACCTATGGCTACACCTTC
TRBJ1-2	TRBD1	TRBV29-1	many	CSVEHRQTGKYGYTF	TGCAGCGTCGAGCATCGGCAGACAGGGAAATATGGCTACACCTTC
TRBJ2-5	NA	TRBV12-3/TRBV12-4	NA	CASSFGGGEETQYF	TGTGCCAGCAGTTTTGGAGGGGGCGAAGAGACCCAGTACTTC
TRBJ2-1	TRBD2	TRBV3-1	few	CASSQVVLAGGYNEQFF	TGTGCCAGCAGCCAAGTCGTACTAGCGGGAGGTTACAATGAGCAGTTCTTC
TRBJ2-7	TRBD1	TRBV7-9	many	CASSYPMADRDPYEQYF	TGTGCCAGCAGCTACCCCATGGCAGACAGGGACCCCTACGAGCAGTACTTC
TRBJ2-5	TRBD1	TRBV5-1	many	CASSTLPGTGRQETQYF	TGCGCCAGCAGCACTTTGCCCGGGACAGGGAGACAAGAGACCCAGTACTTC
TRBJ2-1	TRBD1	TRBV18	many	CASSPYTGGSYNEQFF	TGTGCCAGCTCACCATACACAGGGGGCAGCTACAATGAGCAGTTCTTC
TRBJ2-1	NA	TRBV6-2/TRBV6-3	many	CASRALSYNEQFF	TGTGCCAGCAGAGCTCTCTCCTACAATGAGCAGTTCTTC
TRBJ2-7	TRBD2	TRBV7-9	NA	CASSLFRRGRQYEQYF	TGTGCCAGCAGCTTATTTCGACGCGGGAGACAATACGAGCAGTACTTC
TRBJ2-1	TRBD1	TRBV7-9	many	CASSLDVDRGQFF	TGTGCCAGCAGCTTGGACGTAGACAGGGGACAGTTCTTC
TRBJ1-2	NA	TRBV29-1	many	CSVEPSRVDGYTF	TGCAGCGTTGAACCTTCCCGGGTTGATGGCTACACCTTC
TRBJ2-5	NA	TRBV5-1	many	CASSLGGQVEETQYF	TGCGCCAGCAGCTTGGGAGGGCAGGTGGAAGAGACCCAGTACTTC
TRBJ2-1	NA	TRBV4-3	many	CASSQQPGPSSYNEQFF	TGCGCCAGCAGCCAACAACCGGGACCCAGCTCCTACAATGAGCAGTTCTTC
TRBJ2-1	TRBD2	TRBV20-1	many	CSARGLGLAGNNEQFF	TGCAGTGCTAGAGGTTTGGGGCTAGCGGGAAACAATGAGCAGTTCTTC
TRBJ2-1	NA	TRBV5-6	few	CASSLFVQNEQFF	TGTGCCAGCAGCTTGTTTGTTCAGAATGAGCAGTTCTTC
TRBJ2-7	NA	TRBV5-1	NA	CASSLDGGRSLF	TGCGCCAGCAGCTTGGATGGCGGGCGGTCGCTCTTC
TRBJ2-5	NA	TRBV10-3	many	CAISPAQGETQYF	TGTGCCATCAGTCCCGCTCAGGGAGAGACCCAGTACTTC
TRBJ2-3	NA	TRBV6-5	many	CASSSLAAGTDTQYF	TGTGCCAGCAGTTCTTTAGCGGCGGGGACAGATACGCAGTATTTT
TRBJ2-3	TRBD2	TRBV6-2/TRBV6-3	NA	CASSYSKREYKQYF	TGTGCCAGCAGTTACTCGAAGCGGGAGTACAAGCAGTATTTT
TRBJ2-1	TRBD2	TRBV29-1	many	CSVGGRLAGDRAYNEQFF	TGCAGCGTTGGGGGGAGACTAGCGGGAGATCGGGCCTACAATGAGCAGTTCTTC
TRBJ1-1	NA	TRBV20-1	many	CSARRGVNTEAFF	TGCAGTGCCCGGAGGGGGGTTAACACTGAAGCTTTCTTT
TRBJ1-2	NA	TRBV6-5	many	CASSYSMQGWKLGYTF	TGTGCCAGCAGTTACTCGATGCAGGGTTGGAAGTTAGGCTACACCTTC